These 2 T cell receptor beta chains were all obtained from the same sample, sequenced in a study of blood T cell repertoires in COVID-19. Repertoires were generated with immunoSEQ multiplex PCR, while TCRdb's copy carries only in-frame clones and drops some. Here the sample spans around 51,000 clones, approximately 90% being singletons. What was sequenced was peripheral blood. The receptor source for this set is a man aged 65 to 85 with acute or convalescent COVID-19.

The chain links TRBV5-5 to TRBJ2-7, with 9 bases identical to TRBD1. CDR1 SGHKS and CDR2 YYEKEE come from the germline V gene (reference sequence). J was trimmed by 4 bases and V by 4 bases; bases with no gene match: 12. CDR3 length: 16 residues. Here the CDR3 DNA reads TGTGCCAGCAGCCGAACTACCGGGACAGGGAGGTACGAGCAGTACTTC. The encoded protein is CASSRTTGTGRYEQYF.

The chain links TRBV7-2 to TRBJ2-7; 15 positions match TRBD2. Germline CDR1 SGHTA, CDR2 FQGNSA. The CDR3 length is 19 residues. The junction had 11 bases not matched to a gene; V was cut back by 0 bases and J by 5 bases. CDR3 sequence reads: CASSLAGLAGGPRSNEQYF. The CDR3 DNA is TGTGCCAGCAGCTTAGCCGGACTAGCGGGGGGGCCTAGGTCTAACGAGCAGTACTTC.